The 15 T cell receptor beta chains given below trace back to one sample, sequenced in a study of PD-L1 blockade in urothelial cancer (dated by TCRdb to 2017 to 2019). The library was obtained by the immunoSEQ multiplex PCR assay. Here the immuneACCESS table is served through TCRdb, limited to in-frame sequences with V and J called. Missing clones are a known gap in these copies; in checked studies unresolved V genes cover under half, and the rest lacks a known reason. The table for this sample lists about 45,000 clones; approximately 88% of them were counted only once. The ten largest clonotypes hold 3.5% to 5% of the sample. The starting material was PBMCs, obtained around atezolizumab (anti-PD-L1) treatment. The receptors come from a man aged 80 or over with urothelial cancer.

This clone has only one observation. The chain links TRBV10-1 to TRBJ2-2; 7 nucleotides line up with TRBD1. The CDR3 is 15 residues long. J was trimmed by 6 bases and V by 5 bases; bases with no gene match: 9. Germline loops: CDR1 WNHNN, CDR2 SYGVQD (reference sequence). CDR3 in amino acids: CASSLTGLASGELFF. CDR3 sequence (DNA): TGCGCCAGCAGTTTGACAGGGCTGGCGTCCGGGGAGCTGTTTTTT.

This clone was observed a few times. The chain links TRBV28 to TRBJ2-1; possible D gene TRBD2, 6 bases. CDR1 is MDHEN, CDR2 SYDVKM, per germline. This CDR3 spans 13 amino acids. V was shortened by 1 base and J by 8 bases, with 9 bases between the two germline ends. The CDR3 loop reads CASSLLGGDEQFF. The CDR3 region has the DNA TGTGCCAGCAGTTTATTAGGAGGGGATGAGCAGTTCTTC.

This chain links TRBV4-3 with TRBJ1-5; D is possibly TRBD1 (5 bases). Germline CDR1 is LGHNA and CDR2 is YSLEER. This CDR3 has 20 amino acids. The germline V and J ends were trimmed by 5 bases and 2 bases, with 28 bases remaining between them. As DNA, the CDR3 is TGCGCCAGCAGCTTACGACCCCAGGGTCCTGTACGCCTGGGCAATCAGCCCCAGCATTTT. This translates into CASSLRPQGPVRLGNQPQHF.

The chain combines TRBV25-1 with TRBJ2-7; 10 nucleotides match TRBD2. From germline, CDR1 is MGHDK and CDR2 SYGVNS. This CDR3 spans 16 amino acids. V lost 2 bases to trimming and J lost 2 bases; unmatched junction nucleotides: 6. CDR3: CASSEILAGVTYEQYF. CDR3 coding DNA: TGTGCCAGCAGTGAAATCCTAGCGGGAGTTACCTACGAGCAGTACTTC.

V usage is TRBV4-1 and J usage is TRBJ2-7; D is undetermined. Germline CDR1 is MGHRA and CDR2 is YSYEKL. CDR3 length: 14 amino acids. Deletions cut 1 base from V and 2 bases from J, with 9 bases between. CDR3 in DNA: TGCGCCAGCAGCCAAGGGCAGAAAGCCTACGAGCAGTACTTC. Protein product: CASSQGQKAYEQYF.

J is TRBJ2-3 and V is TRBV18; perhaps TRBD1 as D (6 bases). V dropped 3 bases and J dropped 8 bases, with 24 bases sitting between them. Germline lookup yields CDR1 KGHSH and CDR2 LQKENI. CDR3 length equals 17 residues. The CDR3 bases are TGTGCCAGCTCACCTAACATCGGCGAGCTAGCACAGGGTACGCAGTATTTT. Amino acid sequence: CASSPNIGELAQGTQYF.

This chain connects TRBV10-3 to TRBJ1-1; D uncertain. V lost 2 bases, J lost 1 base, and 8 bases lay in between. This CDR3 is 14 amino acids long. The germline V gene has CDR1 ENHRY and CDR2 SYGVKD. CDR3: CAISEMGSNTEAFF. The CDR3 nucleotides read TGTGCCATCAGTGAGATGGGCTCGAACACTGAAGCTTTCTTT.

The chain recombines TRBV5-1 with TRBJ2-3; TRBD2 might be the D (5 bases). V was pared by 3 bases and J by 6 bases, with 14 bases between. Germline CDR1 reads SGHRS; CDR2 reads YFSETQ. The CDR3 spans 14 residues. The CDR3 DNA reads as TGCGCCAGCAGCTGGCAGCGGAGCCCGGATACGCAGTATTTT. Protein product: CASSWQRSPDTQYF. Combining the CDR3 with reference TRBV5-1 and TRBJ2-3 gives the whole variable domain KAGVTQTPRYLIKTRGQQVTLSCSPISGHRSVSWYQQTPGQGLQFLFEYFSETQRNKGNFPGRFSGRQFSNSRSEMNVSTLELGDSALYLCASSWQRSPDTQYFGPGTRLTVL.

V gene TRBV9 combines with J gene TRBJ2-2; TRBD2 aligns across 10 bases. Per the germline V gene, CDR1 is SGDLS and CDR2 is YYNGEE. The J segment lost 5 bases and the V segment lost 4 bases, leaving 5 bases of the junction unmatched. The CDR3 has 15 amino acids. The CDR3 spells CASSKAGGPTGELFF. CDR3 DNA sequence: TGTGCCAGCAGCAAAGCGGGAGGGCCTACCGGGGAGCTGTTTTTT.

V gene TRBV7-2 combines with J gene TRBJ2-7; 14 bases match TRBD2. V shed 5 bases and J 3 bases; nucleotides not matched to a gene: 9. Per germline, CDR1 SGHTA and CDR2 FQGNSA. CDR3 size: 17 residues. Written as DNA, the CDR3 is TGTGCCAGCAGCCAAAGACTAGCGGGAGGGACTCGCTACGAGCAGTACTTC. Translated: CASSQRLAGGTRYEQYF.

This chain uses TRBV5-4 with TRBJ2-7; 9 bases align to TRBD1. This CDR3 has 15 residues. The V segment lost 4 bases and the J segment 0 bases; nucleotides outside the gene matches: 5. In germline, CDR1 is SGHNT, CDR2 YYREEE (reference sequence). The CDR3 loop is CASSEGQGRSYEQYF. CDR3 bases: TGTGCCAGCAGCGAGGGACAGGGCCGCTCCTACGAGCAGTACTTC.

A note on this clone: Its ends do not fully match the called genes, so a read error is possible. The chain joins TRBV5-4 to TRBJ2-1, with 8 nucleotides matching TRBD1. The CDR3 is 14 amino acids. Germline CDR1 and CDR2: SGHNT and YYREEE (reference sequence). The CDR3 DNA reads TGTGCCAGCAGTTTGGACAGGGAGTACAATGAGCAGTTCTTC. Its translation is CASSLDREYNEQFF.

CDR3 nucleotide sequence: TGTGCCAGCAGCTTAGACAGGGGCTATGGCTACACCTTC. This gives the protein CASSLDRGYGYTF. The chain carries TRBV7-2 and TRBJ1-2; 7 nucleotides match TRBD1. After removal of 1 base from V and 4 bases from J, the junction contained 0 bases not matched to a gene. The V gene's germline CDR1 is SGHTA and CDR2 FQGNSA. This CDR3 is built from 13 residues. Full variable domain (rest looked up from reference TRBV7-2 and TRBJ1-2): GAGVSQSPSNKVTEKGKDVELRCDPISGHTALYWYRQSLGQGLEFLIYFQGNSAPDKSGLPSDRFSAERTGGSVSTLTIQRTQQEDSAVYLCASSLDRGYGYTFGSGTRLTVV.

The V call is TRBV19, the J call TRBJ2-6; D might be TRBD1 (6 bases). This CDR3 region has 16 residues. Germline V gene lookup returns CDR1 LNHDA and CDR2 SQIVND (reference sequence). Trimming removed 3 bases at V and 0 bases at J, with 9 bases between. Here the CDR3 reads CASSIPGASGANVLTF. The DNA of the CDR3 is TGTGCCAGTAGTATCCCAGGGGCCTCTGGGGCCAACGTCCTGACTTTC. The entire variable domain, with the rest obtained from reference TRBV19 and TRBJ2-6, is as follows: DGGITQSPKYLFRKEGQNVTLSCEQNLNHDAMYWYRQDPGQGLRLIYYSQIVNDFQKGDIAEGYSVSREKKESFPLTVTSAQKNPTAFYLCASSIPGASGANVLTFGAGSRLTVL.

This clone was recorded once. The rearrangement links TRBV2 to TRBJ2-3; no firm D call. Germline lookup yields CDR1 SNHLY and CDR2 FYNNEI. V was cut by 2 bases and J by 0 bases, with 9 bases left in between. The CDR3 spans 15 residues. CDR3 region: CASSESEDSTDTQYF. CDR3 DNA sequence: TGTGCCAGCAGTGAATCCGAGGATAGCACAGATACGCAGTATTTT.